These 8 T cell receptor beta chains originate from one sample sequenced in a study of shared clonotypes between healthy human individuals. The method was immunoSEQ multiplex PCR; TCRdb's version includes in-frame clones alone and lacks a portion of them. The data hold 950,000 to 1,100,000 clones, with approximately 78% observed a single time. Sequencing input: memory CD4+ T cells from PBMCs. Subset given: CD45RA-negative fraction. Every receptor here comes from a man aged 18 to 30 in good health. Some clones in this sample may be carry-over from other donors' samples.

This chain connects TRBV28 to TRBJ2-7, with a tentative D call TRBD1 (5 bases). V lost 6 bases, J lost 4 bases, and 16 bases lay in between. This CDR3 is 14 amino acids long. Germline lookup yields CDR1 MDHEN and CDR2 SYDVKM. DNA of the CDR3: TGTGCCAGCAGGCAAGGGGCCCGCCCTTACGAGCAGTACTTC. Translation gives CASRQGARPYEQYF.

The V gene is TRBV23-1, the J gene TRBJ1-1; D not certain. TRBV23-1 is an open reading frame, and its role is uncertain. Trimming removed 4 bases at V and 0 bases at J, with 12 bases between. This CDR3 spans 15 amino acids. CDR3 amino acids: CASSPRAPVNTEAFF. CDR3 sequence (DNA): TGCGCCAGCAGTCCCCGGGCCCCGGTGAACACTGAAGCTTTCTTT.

This clone appeared a single time. The chain couples TRBV7-9 to TRBJ2-7; D unclear. The CDR3 is 12 residues long. Trimming stripped 5 bases from V and 3 bases from J, with 8 bases between. Germline CDR1 SEHNR, CDR2 FQNEAQ (reference sequence). In DNA form, the CDR3 reads TGTGCCAGCAGCCACGGCCACTACGAGCAGTACTTC. Amino acids: CASSHGHYEQYF. The whole variable domain, filled in from reference TRBV7-9 and TRBJ2-7, reads DTGVSQNPRHKITKRGQNVTFRCDPISEHNRLYWYRQTLGQGPEFLTYFQNEAQLEKSRLLSDRFSAERPKGSFSTLEIQRTEQGDSAMYLCASSHGHYEQYFGPGTRLTVT.

As regards this clone: Additional DNA sequences in this sample encode the identical CDR3. DNA for the CDR3: TGTGCCAGCAGCTTTTCTATACAAGAGACCCAGTACTTC. Protein sequence: CASSFSIQETQYF. The rearrangement links TRBV7-3 to TRBJ2-5; D uncertain. Germline-derived CDR1 and CDR2 are SGHTA and FQGTGA. The CDR3 spans 13 residues. Trimming took 3 bases from V and 2 from J, leaving 7 bases between them.

The chain combines TRBV7-2 with TRBJ1-5, with D possibly matching TRBD1 (5 bases). This CDR3 comprises 13 residues. With 5 bases removed from V and 7 bases from J, the gap between germline ends came to 12 bases. Germline V lookup: CDR1 SGHTA, CDR2 FQGNSA. In DNA, the CDR3 is TGTGCCAGCAGCCAACAACAGGACCAGCCCCAGCATTTT. Its protein product is CASSQQQDQPQHF.

This chain uses TRBV4-3 with TRBJ2-2, with TRBD2 as a possible D gene (5 bases). This CDR3 has 13 residues. Germline V gene data show CDR1 as LGHNA and CDR2 as YSLEER. The V gene lost 4 bases and the J gene lost 5 bases, with 8 bases spanning the gap. The CDR3 protein is CASSPRTTGELFF. The CDR3 nucleotides read TGCGCCAGCAGCCCACGGACTACCGGGGAGCTGTTTTTT.

This chain joins TRBV19 and TRBJ2-6; D possibly corresponds to TRBD1 (6 bases). This CDR3 is built from 18 residues. Germline V CDR1 and CDR2: LNHDA, SQIVND (reference sequence). Trimming took off 3 bases at V and 1 base at J, with 16 bases between the two ends. DNA for the CDR3: TGTGCCAGTAGTATTAGGGGCAGGGGCAGATCTGGGGCCAACGTCCTGACTTTC. This gives the protein CASSIRGRGRSGANVLTF.

The V gene is TRBV7-3, the J gene TRBJ2-2; no reliable D call. The germline gives CDR1 SGHTA, CDR2 FQGTGA. The V and J ends lost 5 bases and 3 bases respectively, with 10 bases between them. The CDR3 has 14 amino acids. The CDR3 loop reads CASSLNRDTGELFF. CDR3 bases: TGTGCCAGCAGCCTGAATCGGGACACCGGGGAGCTGTTTTTT.